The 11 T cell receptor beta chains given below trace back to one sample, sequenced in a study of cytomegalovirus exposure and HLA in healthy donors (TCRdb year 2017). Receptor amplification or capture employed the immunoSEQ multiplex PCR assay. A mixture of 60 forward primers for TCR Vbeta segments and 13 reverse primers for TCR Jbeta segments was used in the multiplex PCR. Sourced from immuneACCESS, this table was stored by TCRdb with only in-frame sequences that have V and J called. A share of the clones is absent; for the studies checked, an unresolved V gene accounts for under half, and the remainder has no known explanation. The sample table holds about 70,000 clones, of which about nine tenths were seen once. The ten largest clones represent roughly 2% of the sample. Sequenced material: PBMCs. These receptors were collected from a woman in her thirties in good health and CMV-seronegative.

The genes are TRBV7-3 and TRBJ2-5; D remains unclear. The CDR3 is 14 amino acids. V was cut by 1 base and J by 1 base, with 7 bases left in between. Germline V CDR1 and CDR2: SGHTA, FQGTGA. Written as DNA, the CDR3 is TGTGCCAGCAGCTTAATGGGCCGCCAAGAGACCCAGTACTTC. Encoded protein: CASSLMGRQETQYF.

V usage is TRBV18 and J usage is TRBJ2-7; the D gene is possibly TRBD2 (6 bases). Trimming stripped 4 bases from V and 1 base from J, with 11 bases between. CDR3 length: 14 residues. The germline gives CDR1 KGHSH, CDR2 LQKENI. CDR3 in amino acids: CASSLGTVSYEQYF. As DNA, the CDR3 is TGTGCCAGCTCACTCGGGACTGTTTCCTACGAGCAGTACTTC.

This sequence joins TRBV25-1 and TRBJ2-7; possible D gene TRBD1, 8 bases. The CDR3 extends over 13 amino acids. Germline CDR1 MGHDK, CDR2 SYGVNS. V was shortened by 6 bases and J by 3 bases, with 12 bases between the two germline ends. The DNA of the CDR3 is TGTGCCAGCAGAACAGGGGGGGGCTACGAGCAGTACTTC. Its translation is CASRTGGGYEQYF.

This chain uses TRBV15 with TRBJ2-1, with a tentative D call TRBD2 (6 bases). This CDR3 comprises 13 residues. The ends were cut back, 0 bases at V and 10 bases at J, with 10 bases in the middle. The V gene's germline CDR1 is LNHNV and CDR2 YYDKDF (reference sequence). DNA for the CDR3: TGTGCCACCAGCAGAGAGCGGGAATTCGAGCAGTTCTTC. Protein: CATSREREFEQFF. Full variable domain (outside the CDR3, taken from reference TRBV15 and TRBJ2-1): DAMVIQNPRYQVTQFGKPVTLSCSQTLNHNVMYWYQQKSSQAPKLLFHYYDKDFNNEADTPDNFQSRRPNTSFCFLDIRSPGLGDTAMYLCATSREREFEQFFGPGTRLTVL.

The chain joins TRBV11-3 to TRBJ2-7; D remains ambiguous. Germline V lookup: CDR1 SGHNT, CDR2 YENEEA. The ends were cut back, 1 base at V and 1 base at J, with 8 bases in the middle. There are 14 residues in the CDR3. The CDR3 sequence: CASSLGTGSYEQYF. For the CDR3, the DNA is TGTGCCAGCAGCTTAGGTACGGGTTCCTACGAGCAGTACTTC.

This CDR3 is CASKGLAGQGSADTQYF. Written as DNA, the CDR3 is TGCGCCAGCAAGGGACTAGCGGGACAGGGTAGCGCAGATACGCAGTATTTT. This sequence joins TRBV5-1 and TRBJ2-3, with 13 bases matching TRBD2. Per germline, CDR1 SGHRS and CDR2 YFSETQ. The CDR3 runs 17 residues. With V trimmed by 6 bases and J by 4 bases, 11 bases remained unmatched.

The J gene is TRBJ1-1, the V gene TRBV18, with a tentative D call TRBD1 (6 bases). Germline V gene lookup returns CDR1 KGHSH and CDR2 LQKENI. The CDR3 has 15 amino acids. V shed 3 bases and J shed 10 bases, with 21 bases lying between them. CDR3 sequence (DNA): TGTGCCAGCTCACCTAGTGGGGGCGAGGCCATCGGAGCTTTCTTT. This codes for CASSPSGGEAIGAFF.

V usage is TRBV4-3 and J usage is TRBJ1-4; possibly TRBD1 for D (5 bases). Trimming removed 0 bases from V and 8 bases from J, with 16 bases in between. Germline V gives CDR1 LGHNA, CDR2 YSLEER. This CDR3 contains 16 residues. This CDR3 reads CASSQEAGLRREKLFF. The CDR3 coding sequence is TGCGCCAGCAGCCAAGAGGCAGGGCTTCGGAGAGAAAAACTGTTTTTT.

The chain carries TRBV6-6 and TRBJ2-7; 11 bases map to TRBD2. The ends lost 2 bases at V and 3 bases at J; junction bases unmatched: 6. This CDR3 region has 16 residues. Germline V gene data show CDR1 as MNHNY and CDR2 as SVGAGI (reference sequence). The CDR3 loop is CASSYLFTSGSYEQYF. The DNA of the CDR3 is TGTGCCAGCAGTTACCTCTTCACTAGCGGGAGCTACGAGCAGTACTTC.

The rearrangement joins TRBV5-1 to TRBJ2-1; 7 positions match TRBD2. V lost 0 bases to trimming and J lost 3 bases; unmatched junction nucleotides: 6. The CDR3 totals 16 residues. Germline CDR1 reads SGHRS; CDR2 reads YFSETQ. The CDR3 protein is CASSLVRGRDYNEQFF. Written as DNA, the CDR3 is TGCGCCAGCAGCTTGGTTCGGGGGAGGGACTACAATGAGCAGTTCTTC. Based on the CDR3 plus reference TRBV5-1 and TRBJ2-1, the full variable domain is KAGVTQTPRYLIKTRGQQVTLSCSPISGHRSVSWYQQTPGQGLQFLFEYFSETQRNKGNFPGRFSGRQFSNSRSEMNVSTLELGDSALYLCASSLVRGRDYNEQFFGPGTRLTVL.

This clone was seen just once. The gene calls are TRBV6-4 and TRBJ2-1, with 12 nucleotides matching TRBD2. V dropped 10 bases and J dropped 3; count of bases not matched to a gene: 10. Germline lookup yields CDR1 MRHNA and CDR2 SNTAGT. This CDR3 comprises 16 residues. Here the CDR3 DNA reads TGTGCCACCCGGACTAGCGGGACCTACAGCTACAATGAGCAGTTCTTC. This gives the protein CATRTSGTYSYNEQFF.